A selection of T cell receptor beta chains follows, all from one sample in a study of blood T cell repertoires in COVID-19. The method was immunoSEQ multiplex PCR; TCRdb's version includes in-frame clones alone and lacks a portion of them. The sample contains around 340,000 clones, around nine tenths of which appear only once. The sequencing sample was made of PBMCs or T cells enriched from blood (not recorded which). The receptors shown here come from a woman in her 30s who had been exposed to COVID-19. Each CDR3 is given with its conserved first and last residue. D genes are given only for firm matches. Rows give clone size only sometimes, using once, few, many, or a class for an expanded clone.

CATSRETGNNEQFF | TGTGCCACCAGCAGAGAAACGGGAAACAATGAGCAGTTCTTC | TRBV15 | . | TRBJ2-1 | .
CASSSAGGGQPQHF | TGTGCCAGCAGCTCGGCAGGGGGCGGGCAGCCCCAGCATTTT | TRBV7-9 | TRBD1 | TRBJ1-5 | .
CATSQGMASLGGLFF | TGTGCCACCAGCCAGGGTATGGCGTCCCTGGGAGGACTGTTTTTT | TRBV15 | . | TRBJ1-4 | .
CASSLRQGDEQFF | TGTGCCAGTAGTCTCAGACAGGGAGATGAGCAGTTCTTC | TRBV19 | TRBD1 | TRBJ2-1 | .
CASSVGSYEQYF | TGTGCCAGTAGTGTGGGCAGCTACGAGCAGTACTTC | TRBV19 | . | TRBJ2-7 | .
CASSQGVDTEAFF | TGTGCCAGCTCACAGGGGGTTGACACTGAAGCTTTCTTT | TRBV18 | . | TRBJ1-1 | .
CATRGTKRSYNEQFF | TGTGCCACCAGAGGAACCAAGCGGTCCTACAATGAGCAGTTCTTC | TRBV15 | . | TRBJ2-1 | .
CASSSSFDRVRNSPLHF | TGTGCCAGCAGCTCTTCCTTTGACAGGGTCAGGAATTCACCCCTCCACTTT | TRBV7-9 | TRBD1 | TRBJ1-6 | .
CASGTGYQETQYF | TGTGCCAGCGGGACAGGATACCAAGAGACCCAGTACTTC | TRBV12-3/TRBV12-4 | TRBD1 | TRBJ2-5 | .
CASHSYNSPLHF | TGTGCCAGCCACAGCTATAATTCACCCCTCCACTTT | TRBV28 | . | TRBJ1-6 | .
CASSLYQGAEKLFF | TGTGCCAGCAGCTTGTATCAGGGGGCGGAAAAACTGTTTTTT | TRBV5-6 | TRBD1 | TRBJ1-4 | .
CASSPTQERGYTF | TGTGCCAGCTCACCAACCCAAGAGCGGGGCTACACCTTC | TRBV18 | . | TRBJ1-2 | .
CAISESVGTYEQYF | TGTGCCATCAGTGAGTCGGTGGGCACCTACGAGCAGTACTTC | TRBV10-3 | . | TRBJ2-7 | .
CASSLSRGGGYEQYF | TGTGCCAGCAGTTTATCGAGAGGAGGAGGGTACGAGCAGTACTTC | TRBV27 | . | TRBJ2-7 | .
CASSLAVGASGNTIYF | TGTGCCAGCAGCTTAGCGGTTGGGGCGTCTGGAAACACCATATATTTT | TRBV7-9 | . | TRBJ1-3 | .
CASSLSRGVGTEAFF | TGTGCCAGCAGTTTATCGCGGGGGGTGGGCACTGAAGCTTTCTTT | TRBV27 | . | TRBJ1-1 | once
CASASWAGGTDTQYF | TGTGCCAGCGCATCCTGGGCAGGGGGCACAGATACGCAGTATTTT | TRBV28 | . | TRBJ2-3 | .
CATSESDRVNQPQHF | TGTGCCACCAGTGAATCTGACCGGGTCAATCAGCCCCAGCATTTT | TRBV24-1 | . | TRBJ1-5 | .
CASSLRRGQNYGYTF | TGTGCCAGCAGCTTACGGAGGGGTCAAAACTATGGCTACACCTTC | TRBV11-3 | . | TRBJ1-2 | .
CASSNPGGWTGELFF | TGTGCCAGCAGTAACCCAGGGGGATGGACCGGGGAGCTGTTTTTT | TRBV2 | TRBD1 | TRBJ2-2 | .
CASSPTGGRRNQPQHF | TGTGCCAGCAGTCCGACAGGGGGCAGGAGGAATCAGCCCCAGCATTTT | TRBV28 | TRBD1 | TRBJ1-5 | .
CASSLGGPSYNEQFF | TGTGCCAGCAGCTTAGGTGGCCCCTCCTACAATGAGCAGTTCTTC | TRBV7-2 | . | TRBJ2-1 | .